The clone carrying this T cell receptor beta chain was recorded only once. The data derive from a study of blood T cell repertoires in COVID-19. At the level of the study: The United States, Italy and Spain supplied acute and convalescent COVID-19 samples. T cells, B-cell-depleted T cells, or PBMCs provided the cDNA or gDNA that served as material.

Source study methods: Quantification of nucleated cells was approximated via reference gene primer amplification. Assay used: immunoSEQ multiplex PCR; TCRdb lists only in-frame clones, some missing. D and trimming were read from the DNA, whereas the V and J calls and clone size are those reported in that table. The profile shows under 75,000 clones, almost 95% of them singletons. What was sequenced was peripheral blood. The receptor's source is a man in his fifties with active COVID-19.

In DNA form, the CDR3 reads TGTGCCAGCAGCTTAAGTCCAGGCAACACTGAAGCTTTCTTT. Protein sequence: CASSLSPGNTEAFF. The chain combines TRBV7-2 with TRBJ1-1; D is undetermined. The CDR3 has 14 residues. The V end was cut by 2 bases, the J end by 2 bases, with 9 bases between. CDR1 is SGHTA and CDR2 is FQGNSA in the germline V gene. Using reference TRBV7-2 and TRBJ1-1 for the parts outside the CDR3, the full variable domain is GAGVSQSPSNKVTEKGKDVELRCDPISGHTALYWYRQSLGQGLEFLIYFQGNSAPDKSGLPSDRFSAERTGGSVSTLTIQRTQQEDSAVYLCASSLSPGNTEAFFGQGTRLTVV.